What follows is one TCR beta chain and its context. The CDR3 has 16 residues. With 3 bases clipped from V and 5 bases from J, the junction kept 8 bases outside the gene matches. The germline CDR1 and CDR2 sequences are LNHDA and SQIVND (reference sequence). This sample stems from a study of T cell changes during pregnancy in multiple sclerosis. Libraries were prepared by immunoSEQ multiplex PCR; TCRdb keeps only in-frame clonotypes and omits some of them. The sample consists of tens of thousands of clones, about nine tenths of them appearing once. Source: CD8+ T cells from peripheral blood mononuclear cells, taken in the first trimester of pregnancy. The TCR was taken from a female donor with multiple sclerosis, enrolled in a pregnancy study. The chain uses TRBV19 and TRBJ2-1, with 9 bases lining up with TRBD2. Here the CDR3 DNA reads TGTGCCAGTAGTATCGGCCTAGCGGGACGAAACAATGAGCAGTTCTTC. Translation: CASSIGLAGRNNEQFF.